This T cell receptor beta chain was sequenced in a study of blood T cell repertoires in COVID-19. Here immunoSEQ multiplex PCR was the method, and the copy in TCRdb shows in-frame clones only, minus some. The table shows around 150,000 clones, with 87% occurring only once. Sequencing input: peripheral blood. The source is a human donor in a cohort sampled during active COVID-19.

CDR3 protein: CASSPLAGGRETQYF. CDR3 bases: TGTGCCAGCAGCCCGCTAGCGGGGGGGCGTGAGACCCAGTACTTC. The V and J genes are TRBV11-2 and TRBJ2-5; the match to TRBD2 covers 12 bases. J gave up 5 bases and V 5 bases, and 6 bases lay outside the gene matches. The germline V gene encodes CDR1 SGHAT and CDR2 FQNNGV. The CDR3 runs 15 residues.